Listed below are T cell receptor beta chains from one sample, sequenced in a study of post-analysis software for immune sequencing data. MiXCR, run by TCRdb on the PCR reads, gives a single entry per CDR3 protein. The data contain 550,000 to 700,000 distinct CDR3 sequences, 40% to 50% of them singletons. The specimen was blood. These receptors originate from a girl aged 5-17 years with multiple sclerosis. Each CDR3 is given without its conserved first and last residue.

V	J	CDR3
TRBV10-3	TRBJ2-4	AISEAGRENIQY
TRBV10-3	TRBJ2-5	AISEGVQEAQY
TRBV5-1	TRBJ2-2	ANSDLLADLTGELF
TRBV6-2/TRBV6-3	TRBJ1-6	ASSYGQGWSSPLH
TRBV29-1	TRBJ2-1	SVELLAGGSGNEQF
TRBV20-1	TRBJ1-5	SALPDSNQPQH
TRBV5-1	TRBJ1-2	ASSFRDTSHYGYT
TRBV28	TRBJ2-7	ASSRRGGSEEQY
TRBV27	TRBJ2-7	ASSLSTDTSYEQY
TRBV7-9	TRBJ2-7	ASSWNRGGNEQY
TRBV20-1	TRBJ1-6	SARLTGTYNSPLH
TRBV6-4	TRBJ2-1	ASSLSVRGVGTYNEQF